Detailed here is one TCR beta chain. Its target is unknown. This entry is derived from a study of PD-1 blockade in classical Hodgkin lymphoma. Study-level findings and limits: Diminished baseline TCR diversity has been reported in newly diagnosed patients relative to healthy donors.

The repertoire was sequenced with immunoSEQ multiplex PCR; TCRdb's copy has only in-frame clones and lacks some. The sample has fewer than 40,000 clones, approximately 90% seen once. Time point meaning: newly diagnosed, previously untreated cHL patient sample. Purified CD4+ T cells were obtained from thawed PBMCs through magnetic negative selection. Untreated, newly diagnosed classical Hodgkin lymphoma PBMCs served for comparison. V lost 3 bases to trimming and J lost 3 bases, with 17 bases between them. Germline CDR1 MGHDK, CDR2 SYGVNS. The CDR3 extends over 16 amino acids. The chain employs TRBV25-1 and TRBJ2-5; tentative D call: TRBD2 (6 bases). The sample taken for sequencing was CD4+ T cells from blood. The clonotype comes from a human donor with classical Hodgkin lymphoma. As DNA, the CDR3 is TGTGCCAGCAGTGATGCCCCCCCCGGGGGAAAAGAGACCCAGTACTTC. Protein sequence: CASSDAPPGGKETQYF.